This is a list of T cell receptor beta chains from one sample in a study of OX40 agonist ivuxolimab in advanced cancers. The method was immunoSEQ multiplex PCR; TCRdb's version includes in-frame clones alone and lacks a portion of them. The repertoire holds about 45,000 clones, with approximately 82% as singletons. Sequenced material: CD4+ or CD8+ T cells sorted from blood, taken in a trial of the OX40 agonist ivuxolimab. These receptors came from an adult with an advanced solid tumor such as melanoma, head and neck, liver or kidney cancer. The CDR3 runs from the conserved cysteine through the conserved F or W. The order of the fields is V gene, clone size, J gene, D gene, CDR3 DNA, CDR3 protein. D genes are given only for firm matches. Clone size appears in some rows only: once, few, many, or a class for an expanded clone.

TRBV7-9	.	TRBJ1-2	.	TGTGCCAGCAGCTTAGCGGACCGGAACTATGGCTACACCTTC	CASSLADRNYGYTF
TRBV5-1	once	TRBJ2-3	.	TGCGCCAGCAGCGCCCGGGCCAGGACGGGACGCACAGATACGCAGTATTTT	CASSARARTGRTDTQYF
TRBV10-3	once	TRBJ2-7	.	TGTGCCATCAGGGTAGACAACTACGAGCAGTACTTC	CAIRVDNYEQYF
TRBV7-9	few	TRBJ2-7	TRBD2	TGTGCCAGCAGCTCTTTTAAGCGGGAAATAGCCGAGCAGTACTTC	CASSSFKREIAEQYF
TRBV18	few	TRBJ1-1	.	TGTGCCAGCTCACGGGGAACCGGACAGAGCACTGAAGCTTTCTTT	CASSRGTGQSTEAFF
TRBV9	.	TRBJ2-7	.	TGTGCCAGCAGCCTGGGAGGTTCCCCCTACGAGCAGTACTTC	CASSLGGSPYEQYF
TRBV5-1	.	TRBJ2-2	.	TGCGCCAGCAGCTTGGTTCTAGCCAGCGGCGGGGAGCTGTTTTTT	CASSLVLASGGELFF
TRBV7-2	few	TRBJ1-2	TRBD1	TGTGCCAGCAGCTACGACAGGGTCAACTATGGCTACACCTTC	CASSYDRVNYGYTF
TRBV4-1	.	TRBJ2-5	TRBD2	TGCGCCAGCAGCCAAGACTCCCTAGCGGGAGGGCTAGAGACCCAGTACTTC	CASSQDSLAGGLETQYF
TRBV12-2	.	TRBJ2-2	.	TGTGCAAGTCGCTTAGAAACATCGTCCAGGTTGAACACCGGGGAGCTGTTTTTT	CASRLETSSRLNTGELFF
TRBV5-5	.	TRBJ2-2	.	TGTGCCAGCAGCTCCCAGGGTACCGGGGAGCTGTTTTTT	CASSSQGTGELFF
TRBV9	once	TRBJ1-5	.	TGTGCCAGCAGCGTATCTCAGGGGAGGGATCAGCCCCAGCATTTT	CASSVSQGRDQPQHF
TRBV11-2	.	TRBJ2-1	.	TGTGCCAGCAGCTTAGAAGGCTTCGGCGTTAATGAGCAGTTCTTC	CASSLEGFGVNEQFF
TRBV11-3	.	TRBJ1-2	.	TGTGCCAGCAGCTTAGGAGCAGAGACGGGTTCTGATAACTATGGCTACACCTTC	CASSLGAETGSDNYGYTF
TRBV19	.	TRBJ1-2	.	TGTGCCAGTAGTATAGATAGTAAAGGGGACTATGGCTACACCTTC	CASSIDSKGDYGYTF
TRBV10-3	few	TRBJ2-3	TRBD2	TGTGCCATCTCTACTAGCGGGAGTACAGATACGCAGTATTTT	CAISTSGSTDTQYF
TRBV4-1	.	TRBJ2-2	TRBD2	TGCGCCAGCAGCCAAGGACTTTTACAGCGGGAGAGGTACACCGGGGAGCTGTTTTTT	CASSQGLLQRERYTGELFF
TRBV7-2	.	TRBJ1-3	.	TGTGCCAGCAGTATGACCAGGGGATCCTCTGGAAACACCATATATTTT	CASSMTRGSSGNTIYF
TRBV5-1	.	TRBJ1-3	.	TGCGCCAGCAGCCTCGGAACCCGGGGAAACACCATATATTTT	CASSLGTRGNTIYF
TRBV5-5	.	TRBJ1-2	TRBD1	TGTGCCAGCACCTTACAGGGGACGGACTATGGCTACACCTTC	CASTLQGTDYGYTF
TRBV6-1	.	TRBJ2-7	.	TGTGCCAGCAGTTACCTAGACGAGCAGTACTTC	CASSYLDEQYF
TRBV25-1	.	TRBJ1-4	TRBD1	TGTGCCAGCAGTACACCCCGACAGGGGAGAATTGAAAAACTGTTTTTT	CASSTPRQGRIEKLFF
TRBV6-4	once	TRBJ2-3	.	TGTGCCAGCAGTGACTACAGTGGAGATACGCAGTATTTT	CASSDYSGDTQYF
TRBV5-6	.	TRBJ1-2	TRBD1	TGTGCCAGCAGCGTACAGGGGAATCTTCGCTATGGCTACACCTTC	CASSVQGNLRYGYTF
TRBV7-9	once	TRBJ2-7	.	TGTGCCAGCAGATCCGGACTTTACGAGCAGTACTTC	CASRSGLYEQYF
TRBV7-9	.	TRBJ2-3	TRBD2	TGTGCCCGCACTGTGGGACTAGCGGGCACAGATACGCAGTATTTT	CARTVGLAGTDTQYF
TRBV5-6	once	TRBJ2-3	.	TGTGCCAGCAGCTTGGAAAGGACAGTCACAGATACGCAGTATTTT	CASSLERTVTDTQYF
TRBV29-1	.	TRBJ2-1	.	TGCAGCGCTAGCACCTTTGCGGGGAGCTCCTACAATGAGCAGTTCTTC	CSASTFAGSSYNEQFF
TRBV4-3	.	TRBJ1-2	.	TGCGCCAGCAGCCAAGAGGCGGGGGCGATCAACTATGGCTACACCTTC	CASSQEAGAINYGYTF
TRBV9	few	TRBJ1-1	.	TGTGCCAGCAAGTTATTAGACATGAACACTGAAGCTTTCTTT	CASKLLDMNTEAFF
TRBV15	.	TRBJ2-3	TRBD2	TGTGCCACCAGCGGACAACCGGGAGGAGGGGAAGATACGCAGTATTTT	CATSGQPGGGEDTQYF
TRBV6-6	.	TRBJ1-1	.	TGTGCCAGCAGTTACAGTCGTCGGTCAGGGGACACTGAAGCTTTCTTT	CASSYSRRSGDTEAFF
TRBV29-1	.	TRBJ2-1	TRBD1	TGCAGCGCCGGCGACAGGGGTGGCTACAATGAGCAGTTCTTC	CSAGDRGGYNEQFF
TRBV25-1	.	TRBJ2-1	.	TGTGCCAGCAGTGAATATGAGGGGGGCGACAATGAGCAGTTCTTC	CASSEYEGGDNEQFF
TRBV14	.	TRBJ1-5	.	TGTGCCAGCAGCCAGGGTTACAATCAGCCCCAGCATTTT	CASSQGYNQPQHF
TRBV9	.	TRBJ2-1	TRBD2	TGTGCCAGCAGCGTAGATGCGGGAGGGGACAATGAGCAGTTCTTC	CASSVDAGGDNEQFF
TRBV11-2	.	TRBJ2-7	TRBD2	TGTGCCAGCAGCTGGGGACTAGCGGGGGCAGGGGAATGTCATAGTCAGTACTTC	CASSWGLAGAGECHSQYF
TRBV7-9	.	TRBJ1-4	.	TGTGCCAGCGGCCTCGGGACACCGACAACTAATGAAAAACTGTTTTTT	CASGLGTPTTNEKLFF
TRBV5-1	.	TRBJ2-3	TRBD2	TGCGCCAGCACCCCGCGTGCGGGAGCCCCAGATACGCAGTATTTT	CASTPRAGAPDTQYF
TRBV7-8	.	TRBJ2-7	.	TGTGCCAGCAGCTTAGGTGGCCCTAGAAGCCCCTACGAGCAGTACTTC	CASSLGGPRSPYEQYF
TRBV5-1	.	TRBJ2-5	TRBD2	TGCGCCAGCAGGATAGATACTAGCGCCTCTCTCCCTAGGGAGCAGTACTTC	CASRIDTSASLPREQYF
TRBV6-5	.	TRBJ1-6	.	TGTGCCAGCACCACGGGGACATTCGACAATTCACCCCTCCACTTT	CASTTGTFDNSPLHF
TRBV14	few	TRBJ1-1	TRBD1	TGTGCCAGCAGCCATAACTTAGGACAGGGAGGGGCTGAAGCTTTCTTT	CASSHNLGQGGAEAFF
TRBV5-1	few	TRBJ1-5	.	TGCGCCAGCAGCCCGGACGGAGTCAATCAGCCCCAGCATTTT	CASSPDGVNQPQHF
TRBV7-9	.	TRBJ1-1	.	TGTGCCAGCACCCCCACTAACATGAACACTGAAGCTTTCTTT	CASTPTNMNTEAFF
TRBV5-4	.	TRBJ1-1	.	TGTGCCAGCAGCCCTAATATTGCGAGGAACACTGAAGCTTTCTTT	CASSPNIARNTEAFF
TRBV5-1	.	TRBJ2-7	.	TGCGCCAGCAGGGGGGCAGGGGAAGACGAGCAGTACTTC	CASRGAGEDEQYF
TRBV11-2	once	TRBJ1-2	.	TGTGCCAGCAGCCCCCAGGGGTTTAGCTATGGCTACACCTTC	CASSPQGFSYGYTF
TRBV18	few	TRBJ1-1	.	TGTGCCAGCTCACCACCGGTGGGGGGAAAGGGGACTGAAGCTTTCTTT	CASSPPVGGKGTEAFF
TRBV2	.	TRBJ1-5	.	TGTGCCAGCAGTAAAGAGCAGGGTGGTACTCAGCCCCAGCATTTT	CASSKEQGGTQPQHF
TRBV11-3	few	TRBJ1-6	.	TGTGCCAGCCTAAAGACAGTTAATTCACCCCTCCACTTT	CASLKTVNSPLHF
TRBV7-2	.	TRBJ2-6	TRBD2	TGTGCCAGCAGCATCTTCCCGAGGCGGGGGGGCGGTGGGGCCAACGTCCTGACTTTC	CASSIFPRRGGGGANVLTF
TRBV4-3	.	TRBJ2-1	TRBD2	TGCGCCAGCAGCCAAGAATCTGGAGTAGCGGGGGACTACAATGAGCAGTTCTTC	CASSQESGVAGDYNEQFF
TRBV4-3	.	TRBJ2-2	TRBD2	TGCGCCAGCAGCCCGGGACTAGCGGGGGGGCCGGACACCGGGGAGCTGTTTTTT	CASSPGLAGGPDTGELFF
TRBV2	few	TRBJ2-1	.	TGTGCCAGCATACCCAGGGCGGGGATCTCCTACAATGAGCAGTTCTTC	CASIPRAGISYNEQFF
TRBV10-1	.	TRBJ2-7	.	TGCGCCAGCAGTTCAAACTACGAGCAGTACTTC	CASSSNYEQYF
TRBV6-5	.	TRBJ1-1	TRBD1	TGTGCCAGCAGTGCGACAGGGGGCACTGAAGCTTTCTTT	CASSATGGTEAFF